This T cell receptor (beta chain) was captured in a study of PD-1 blockade in classical Hodgkin lymphoma. Study-wide results and caveats: Diversity similar to that of newly diagnosed patients was seen at baseline in complete responders. Relapsed/refractory patients reportedly had lower baseline diversity than newly diagnosed patients.

The V end lost 1 base, the J end lost 0 bases, and 9 bases lay between the germline ends. There are 15 residues in the CDR3. Per germline, CDR1 SGHTA and CDR2 FQGNSA. Each and every patient relapsed after autologous stem cell transplantation, and patients got differing brentuximab vedotin exposure. For this clone: What it binds is unknown.

The repertoire was sequenced with immunoSEQ multiplex PCR; TCRdb's copy has only in-frame clones and lacks some. The sample carries approximately 60,000 clones, approximately 89% recorded once. V gene TRBV7-2 combines with J gene TRBJ1-1; tentatively, D is TRBD1 (5 bases). This sample comprised peripheral blood mononuclear cells (PBMCs), obtained at baseline. The clonotype comes from a human donor with classical Hodgkin lymphoma. Written as DNA, the CDR3 is TGTGCCAGCAGCTTAGATCCAGGGATGAACACTGAAGCTTTCTTT. Amino acids: CASSLDPGMNTEAFF.